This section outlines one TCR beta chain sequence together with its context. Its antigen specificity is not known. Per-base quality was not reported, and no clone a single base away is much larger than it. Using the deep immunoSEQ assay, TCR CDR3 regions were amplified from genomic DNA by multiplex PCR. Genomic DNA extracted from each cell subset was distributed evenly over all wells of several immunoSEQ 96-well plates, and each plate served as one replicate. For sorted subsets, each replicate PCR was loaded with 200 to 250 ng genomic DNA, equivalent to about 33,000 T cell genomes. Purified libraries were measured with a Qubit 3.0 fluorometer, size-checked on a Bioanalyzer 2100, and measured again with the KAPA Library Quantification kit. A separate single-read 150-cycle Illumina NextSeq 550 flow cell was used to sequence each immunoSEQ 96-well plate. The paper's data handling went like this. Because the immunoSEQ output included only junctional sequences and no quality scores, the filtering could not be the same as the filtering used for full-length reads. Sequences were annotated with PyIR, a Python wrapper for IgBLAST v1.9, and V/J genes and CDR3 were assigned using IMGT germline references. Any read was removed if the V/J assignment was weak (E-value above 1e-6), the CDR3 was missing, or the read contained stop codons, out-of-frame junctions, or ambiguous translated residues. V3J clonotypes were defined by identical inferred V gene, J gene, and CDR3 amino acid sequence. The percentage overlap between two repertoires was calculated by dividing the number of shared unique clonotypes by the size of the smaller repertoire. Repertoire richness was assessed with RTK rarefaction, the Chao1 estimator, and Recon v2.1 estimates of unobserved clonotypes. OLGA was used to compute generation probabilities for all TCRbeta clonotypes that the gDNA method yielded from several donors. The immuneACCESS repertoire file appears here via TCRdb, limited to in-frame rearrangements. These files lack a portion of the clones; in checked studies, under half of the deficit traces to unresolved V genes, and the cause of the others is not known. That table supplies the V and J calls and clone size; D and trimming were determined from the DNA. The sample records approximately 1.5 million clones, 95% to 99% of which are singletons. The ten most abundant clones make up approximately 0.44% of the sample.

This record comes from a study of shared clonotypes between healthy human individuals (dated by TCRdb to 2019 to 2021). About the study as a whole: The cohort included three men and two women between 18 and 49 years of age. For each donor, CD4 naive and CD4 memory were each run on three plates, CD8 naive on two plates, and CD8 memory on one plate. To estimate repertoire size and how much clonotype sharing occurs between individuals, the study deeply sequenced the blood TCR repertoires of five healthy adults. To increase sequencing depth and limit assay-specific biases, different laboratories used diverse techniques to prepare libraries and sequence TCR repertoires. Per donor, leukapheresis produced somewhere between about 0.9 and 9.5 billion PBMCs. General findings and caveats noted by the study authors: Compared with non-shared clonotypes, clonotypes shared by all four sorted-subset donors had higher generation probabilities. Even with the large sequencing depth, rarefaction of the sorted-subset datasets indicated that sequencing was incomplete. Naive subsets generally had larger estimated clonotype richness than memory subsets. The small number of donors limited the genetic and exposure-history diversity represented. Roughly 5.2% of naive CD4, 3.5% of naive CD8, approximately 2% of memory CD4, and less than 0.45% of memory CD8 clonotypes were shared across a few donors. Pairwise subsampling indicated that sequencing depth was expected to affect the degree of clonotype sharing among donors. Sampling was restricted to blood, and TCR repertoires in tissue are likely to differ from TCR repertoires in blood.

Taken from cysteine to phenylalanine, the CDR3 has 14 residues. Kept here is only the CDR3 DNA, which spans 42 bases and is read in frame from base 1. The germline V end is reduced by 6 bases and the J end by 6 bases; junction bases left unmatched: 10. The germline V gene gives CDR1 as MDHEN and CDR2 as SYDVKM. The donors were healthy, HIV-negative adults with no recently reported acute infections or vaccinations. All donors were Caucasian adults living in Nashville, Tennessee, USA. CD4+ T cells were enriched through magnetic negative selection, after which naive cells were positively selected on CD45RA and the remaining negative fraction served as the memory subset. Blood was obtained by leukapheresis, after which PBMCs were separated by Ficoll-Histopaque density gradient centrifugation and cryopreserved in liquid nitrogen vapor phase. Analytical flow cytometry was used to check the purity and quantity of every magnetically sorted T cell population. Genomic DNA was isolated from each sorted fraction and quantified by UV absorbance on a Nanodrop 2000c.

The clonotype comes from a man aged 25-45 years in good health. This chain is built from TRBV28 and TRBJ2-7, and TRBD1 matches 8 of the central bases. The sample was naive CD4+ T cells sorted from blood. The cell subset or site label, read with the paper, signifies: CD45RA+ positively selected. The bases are TGTGCCAGCAGCACTCCGGGACAGGATAGCGAGCAGTACTTC. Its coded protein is CASSTPGQDSEQYF. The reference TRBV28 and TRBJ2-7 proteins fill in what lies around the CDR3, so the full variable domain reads DVKVTQSSRYLVKRTGEKVFLECVQDMDHENMFWYRQDPGLGLRLIYFSYDVKMKEKGDIPEGYSVSREKKERFSLILESASTNQTSMYLCASSTPGQDSEQYFGPGTRLTVT.